The 10 T cell receptor beta chains listed next were all sequenced from one sample in a study of healthy donors' naive CD4 and CD8 T cells. Each TCR library used roughly 510 ng of total RNA and a linear amplification protocol. A single record per CDR3 protein comes from TCRdb applying MiXCR to the reads. The sample lists some 190,000 distinct CDR3 sequences, under 85% occurring once. The specimen was naive CD4+ and CD8+ T cells sorted from blood, pooled from several donors. All receptors come from a pool of human donors in good health; the sample pools cells from several healthy donors.

V usage is TRBV7-6 and J usage is TRBJ2-7; TRBD1 agrees at 9 bases. CDR1 and CDR2 (germline): SGHVS, FNYEAQ. V lost 4 bases, J lost 7 bases, and 8 bases stayed unmatched. This CDR3 is built from 14 residues. DNA for the CDR3: TGTGCCAGCAGCTCCCGGACAGGGGCGGGAGAGCAGTACTTC. Protein product: CASSSRTGAGEQYF.

This clonotype was detected a few times. The genes are TRBV19 and TRBJ1-5; D gene ambiguous. The length of the CDR3 is 15 residues. The V gene lost 1 base and the J gene lost 7 bases, with 14 bases spanning the gap. Germline loops: CDR1 LNHDA, CDR2 SQIVND (reference sequence). The CDR3 reads CASSIAARGSQPQHF. The CDR3 DNA reads TGTGCCAGTAGTATAGCGGCTCGAGGGTCGCAGCCCCAGCATTTT. Using reference TRBV19 and TRBJ1-5 for the parts outside the CDR3, the full variable domain is DGGITQSPKYLFRKEGQNVTLSCEQNLNHDAMYWYRQDPGQGLRLIYYSQIVNDFQKGDIAEGYSVSREKKESFPLTVTSAQKNPTAFYLCASSIAARGSQPQHFGDGTRLSIL.

This sequence joins TRBV29-1 and TRBJ2-5; the D gene could be TRBD1 or TRBD2 (5 bases each). Germline values: CDR1 SQVTM, CDR2 ANQGSEA. The V end was cut by 5 bases, the J end by 7 bases, with 14 bases between. The CDR3 contains 12 residues. The DNA of the CDR3 is TGCAGCGTTCAGGGACCGGGGATGACCCAGTACTTC. This sequence encodes CSVQGPGMTQYF.

This clonotype was counted a single time. The rearrangement uses TRBV10-3 and TRBJ1-2; TRBD1 aligns across 11 bases. Trimming at V came to 9 bases and at J to 6 bases, leaving 6 bases not matched to a gene. The CDR3 sequence is 13 residues long. Germline V gives CDR1 ENHRY, CDR2 SYGVKD. CDR3 DNA sequence: TGTGCCATAGGGACAGGGGGTGGTGATGGCTACACCTTC. This sequence encodes CAIGTGGGDGYTF.

V usage is TRBV5-1 and J usage is TRBJ2-7; D might be TRBD2 (5 bases). There are 14 residues in the CDR3. V was pared by 2 bases and J by 1 base, with 10 bases between. The germline V gene encodes CDR1 SGHRS and CDR2 YFSETQ. The CDR3 sequence: CASSFGRGSYEQYF. The CDR3 bases are TGCGCCAGCAGCTTCGGACGGGGTTCCTACGAGCAGTACTTC.

The rearrangement joins TRBV6-1 to TRBJ1-1, with D unresolved. V shed 3 bases and J shed 2 bases, with 7 bases lying between them. The CDR3 extends over 13 amino acids. Germline V CDR1 and CDR2: MNHNS, SASEGT. CDR3 sequence: CASSDEYNTEAFF. DNA for the CDR3: TGTGCCAGCAGTGATGAGTACAACACTGAAGCTTTCTTT.

The chain couples TRBV11-1 to TRBJ2-2; 7 bases map to TRBD1. Trimming took 6 bases from V and 4 from J; bases not matched to a gene: 14. The CDR3 is 17 amino acids. Germline assignment: CDR1 SGHAT and CDR2 FQDESV (reference sequence). The CDR3 reads CASRDNSGQETTGELFF. In nucleotides, the CDR3 is TGTGCCAGCAGGGATAACTCTGGACAGGAGACCACCGGGGAGCTGTTTTTT.

The CDR3 DNA reads TGCAGCGTTGAAGCCGGGACTAGCGGGAGGGCCTACGAGCAGTACTTC. Translation gives CSVEAGTSGRAYEQYF. V gene TRBV29-1 combines with J gene TRBJ2-7; 16 positions agree with TRBD2. CDR1 SQVTM and CDR2 ANQGSEA come from the germline V gene. The CDR3 contains 16 residues. V gave up 1 base and J gave up 2 bases; unmatched junction bases: 2.

The rearrangement links TRBV6-2 or TRBV6-3 to TRBJ2-7; D is possibly TRBD1 (6 bases). Trimming cost V 2 bases and J 2 bases, with 10 bases left between them. CDR1 is MNHEY and CDR2 is SVGEGT in the germline V gene. CDR3 length: 14 amino acids. The CDR3 nucleotides read TGTGCCAGCAGTTACGGGACACTAACCTACGAGCAGTACTTC. As protein: CASSYGTLTYEQYF.

The genes are TRBV19 and TRBJ1-5, with D possibly being TRBD1 (6 bases). Looked up from germline, CDR1 is LNHDA and CDR2 is SQIVND (reference sequence). Trimming took off 7 bases at V and 0 bases at J, with 13 bases between the two ends. The CDR3 loop spans 15 amino acids. CDR3 in amino acids: CASTRGQYSNQPQHF. In nucleotides, the CDR3 is TGTGCCAGTACCCGGGGGCAGTATAGCAATCAGCCCCAGCATTTT.